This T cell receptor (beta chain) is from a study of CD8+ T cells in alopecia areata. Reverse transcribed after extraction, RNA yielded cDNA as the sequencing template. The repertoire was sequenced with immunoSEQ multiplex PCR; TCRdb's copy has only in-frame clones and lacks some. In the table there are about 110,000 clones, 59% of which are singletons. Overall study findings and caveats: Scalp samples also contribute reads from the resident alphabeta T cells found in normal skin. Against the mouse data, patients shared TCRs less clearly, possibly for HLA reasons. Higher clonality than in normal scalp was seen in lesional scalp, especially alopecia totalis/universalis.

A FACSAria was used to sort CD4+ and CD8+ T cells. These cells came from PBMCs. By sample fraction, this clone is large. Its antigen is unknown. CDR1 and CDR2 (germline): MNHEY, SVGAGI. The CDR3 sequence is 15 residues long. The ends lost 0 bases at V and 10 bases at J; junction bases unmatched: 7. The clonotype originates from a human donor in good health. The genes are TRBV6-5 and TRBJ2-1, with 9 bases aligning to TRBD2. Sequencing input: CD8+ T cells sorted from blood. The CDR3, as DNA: TGTGCCAGCAGTTACTCGCTAGCGGGATCAAAAGAGCAGTTCTTC. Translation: CASSYSLAGSKEQFF.